What follows is one T cell receptor (beta chain) and its context. This sample is drawn from a study of shared clonotypes between healthy human individuals. Between the trimmed V and J ends, which lost 0 bases and 2 bases, there was a span of 5 bases. Germline V CDR1 and CDR2: SGHNT, YYREEE (reference sequence). The CDR3 length is 14 residues. In the original analysis: Owing to the provision of junction-only sequences devoid of quality scores by immunoSEQ, filtering differed. Profiled with immunoSEQ multiplex PCR; TCRdb holds only in-frame clones, not every one. Clone size and V and J calls were adopted from that table, with D and trimming inferred from the DNA. This table has about 610,000 clones, more than 95% appearing once.

The sample consisted of naive CD4+ T cells sorted from blood. This sample's subset: CD45RA+ positively selected. This chain uses TRBV5-4 with TRBJ2-2; D remains unclear. This clonotype was obtained from a woman aged 25 to 39 in good health. In DNA form, the CDR3 reads TGTGCCAGCAGCTTGGACAAAAACACCGGGGAGCTGTTTTTT. It specifies CASSLDKNTGELFF. Looking up the rest from reference TRBV5-4 and TRBJ2-2 gives the full variable domain: ETGVTQSPTHLIKTRGQQVTLRCSSQSGHNTVSWYQQALGQGPQFIFQYYREEENGRGNFPPRFSGLQFPNYSSELNVNALELDDSALYLCASSLDKNTGELFFGEGSRLTVL.